This T cell receptor (beta chain) was documented in a study of blood T cells in healthy people across ages. Findings of the study overall: Age brought a roughly linear fall in TCR beta diversity measured per million T cells.

Each donor was a healthy Caucasian individual from Russia, aged about 6 to 95. Per sample, a minimum of 6 million PBMCs were isolated. Note on this clonotype: Its specificity is not known.

The CDR3 extends over 15 amino acids. J lost 5 bases, V lost 5 bases, and 10 bases had no gene match. The V gene's germline CDR1 is SEHNR and CDR2 FQNEAQ (reference sequence). PCR was performed a second time for roughly 7 to 11 cycles using a sample-barcoded 5' primer and a J-beta primer mix. TCRdb called the 5' RACE reads again in MiXCR, with one record for every CDR3 protein. There are fewer than 2 million distinct CDR3 sequences in the sample; roughly two fifths occur only once, and under 30% lies in the top ten. The TCR originated in a human donor in good health. Input material: blood. The chain has TRBV7-9 and TRBJ1-2; 8 bases fit TRBD1. For the CDR3, the DNA is TGTGCCAGCAGCCCCAGGACAGGGATAGGGTATGGCTACACCTTC. It encodes CASSPRTGIGYGYTF.